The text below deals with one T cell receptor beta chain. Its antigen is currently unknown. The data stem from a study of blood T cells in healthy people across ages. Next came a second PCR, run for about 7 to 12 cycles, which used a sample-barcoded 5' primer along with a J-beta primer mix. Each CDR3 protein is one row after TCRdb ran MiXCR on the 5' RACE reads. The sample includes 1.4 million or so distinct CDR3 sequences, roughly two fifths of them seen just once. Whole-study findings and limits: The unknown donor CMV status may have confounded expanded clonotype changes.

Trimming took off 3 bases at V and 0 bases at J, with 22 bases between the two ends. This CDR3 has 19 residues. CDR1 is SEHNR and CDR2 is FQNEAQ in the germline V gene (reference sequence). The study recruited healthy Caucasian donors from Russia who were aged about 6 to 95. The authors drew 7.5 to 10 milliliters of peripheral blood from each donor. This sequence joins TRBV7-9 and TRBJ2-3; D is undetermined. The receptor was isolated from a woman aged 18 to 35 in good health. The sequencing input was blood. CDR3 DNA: TGTGCCAGCAGCTTTTACCAGGCTCTTCGATTGCTTAGCACAGATACGCAGTATTTT. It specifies CASSFYQALRLLSTDTQYF.